This section outlines one TCR beta chain sequence together with its context. V was clipped by 1 base and J by 6 bases, with 8 bases between them. The CDR3 totals 13 residues. CDR1 SGHAT and CDR2 FQDESV come from the germline V gene (reference sequence). This record comes from a study of OX40 agonist ivuxolimab in advanced cancers. Cycle 7 day 1, cycle 4 day 1, and baseline were the timepoints at which blood was sampled. The method was immunoSEQ multiplex PCR; TCRdb's version includes in-frame clones alone and lacks a portion of them. The sample has some 71,000 clones, around 82% seen once. V usage is TRBV11-1 and J usage is TRBJ2-3; D is undetermined. Source: CD4+ or CD8+ T cells sorted from blood, taken in a trial of the OX40 agonist ivuxolimab. The clonotype originates from an adult with an advanced solid tumor such as melanoma, head and neck, liver or kidney cancer. CDR3 in amino acids: CASSLESSDTQYF. CDR3 coding DNA: TGTGCCAGCAGCTTAGAATCTTCGGATACGCAGTATTTT.